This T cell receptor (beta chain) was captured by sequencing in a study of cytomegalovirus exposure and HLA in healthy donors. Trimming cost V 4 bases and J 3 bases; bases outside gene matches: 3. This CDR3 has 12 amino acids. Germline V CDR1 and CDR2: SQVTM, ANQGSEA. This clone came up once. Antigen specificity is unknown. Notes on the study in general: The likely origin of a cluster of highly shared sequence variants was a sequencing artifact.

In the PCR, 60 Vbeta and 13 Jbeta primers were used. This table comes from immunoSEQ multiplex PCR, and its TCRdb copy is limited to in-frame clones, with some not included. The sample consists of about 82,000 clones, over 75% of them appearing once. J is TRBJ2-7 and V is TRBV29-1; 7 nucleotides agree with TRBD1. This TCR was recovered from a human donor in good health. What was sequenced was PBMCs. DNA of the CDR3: TGCAGCGTTGTGGCAGGGGGCTACGAGCAGTACTTC. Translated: CSVVAGGYEQYF.